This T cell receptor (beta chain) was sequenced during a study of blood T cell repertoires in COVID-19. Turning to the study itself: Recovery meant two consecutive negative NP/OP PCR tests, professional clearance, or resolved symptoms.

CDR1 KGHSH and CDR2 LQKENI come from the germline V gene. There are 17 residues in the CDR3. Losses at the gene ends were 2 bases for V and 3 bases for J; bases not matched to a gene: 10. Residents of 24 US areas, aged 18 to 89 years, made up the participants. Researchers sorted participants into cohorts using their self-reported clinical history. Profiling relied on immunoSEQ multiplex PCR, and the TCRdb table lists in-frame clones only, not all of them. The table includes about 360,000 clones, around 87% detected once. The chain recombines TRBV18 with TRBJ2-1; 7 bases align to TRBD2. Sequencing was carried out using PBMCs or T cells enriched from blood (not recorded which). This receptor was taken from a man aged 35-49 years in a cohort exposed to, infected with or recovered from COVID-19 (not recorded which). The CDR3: CASSPFLSGTVYNEQFF. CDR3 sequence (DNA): TGTGCCAGCTCACCATTTTTGAGCGGGACCGTCTACAATGAGCAGTTCTTC. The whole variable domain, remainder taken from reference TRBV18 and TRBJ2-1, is NAGVMQNPRHLVRRRGQEARLRCSPMKGHSHVYWYRQLPEEGLKFMVYLQKENIIDESGMPKERFSAEFPKEGPSILRIQQVVRGDSAAYFCASSPFLSGTVYNEQFFGPGTRLTVL.